Presented here are 13 T cell receptor beta chains from one specimen sequenced in a study of OX40 agonist ivuxolimab in advanced cancers. Receptors were amplified or captured by the immunoSEQ multiplex PCR assay. In TCRdb, the immuneACCESS table is reduced to in-frame sequences with V and J assigned. These tables do not hold every clone; where another copy was compared, an unresolved V gene accounts for under half, and the others remain unexplained. The sample data list around 80,000 clones, and over 75% of these were observed just once. Jointly, the top ten make up roughly 3% of the sample. The source was CD4+ or CD8+ T cells sorted from blood, collected in a trial of the OX40 agonist ivuxolimab. These receptors originate from an adult with an advanced solid tumor such as melanoma, head and neck, liver or kidney cancer.

The V call is TRBV7-2, the J call TRBJ1-5; maybe TRBD1 (6 bases). Germline CDR1 is SGHTA and CDR2 is FQGNSA. V was clipped by 5 bases and J by 1 base, with 21 bases between them. The CDR3 consists of 18 residues. CDR3 in DNA: TGTGCCAGCAGCCTACCCGGGACAAGTAAGCTAAGCAATCAGCCCCAGCATTTT. It is translated as CASSLPGTSKLSNQPQHF.

V is TRBV15 and J is TRBJ2-7; 9 nucleotides align to TRBD2. CDR1 is LNHNV and CDR2 is YYDKDF in the germline V gene (reference sequence). The CDR3 extends over 14 amino acids. With 5 bases clipped from V and 6 bases from J, the junction kept 8 bases outside the gene matches. The chain's CDR3 is CATSGLARDSEQYF. The CDR3 region has the DNA TGTGCCACCAGCGGACTAGCGAGAGATTCCGAGCAGTACTTC.

The gene calls are TRBV5-5 and TRBJ1-1; D gene uncertain. V was trimmed by 4 bases and J by 8 bases, leaving 15 bases between them. The CDR3 runs to 13 residues. Germline CDR1 reads SGHKS; CDR2 reads YYEKEE (reference sequence). The CDR3 sequence is CASSQSPTVEAFF. DNA for the CDR3: TGTGCCAGCAGCCAATCGCCGACGGTGGAAGCTTTCTTT.

The chain couples TRBV19 to TRBJ2-1; the D is unclear. Germline-derived CDR1 and CDR2 are LNHDA and SQIVND (reference sequence). The V end lost 6 bases, the J end lost 0 bases, and 12 bases lay between the germline ends. This CDR3 spans 15 amino acids. CDR3 loop: CASSHPQSSYNEQFF. The DNA for the CDR3 is TGTGCCAGTAGCCACCCCCAGAGCTCCTACAATGAGCAGTTCTTC.

The chain joins TRBV14 to TRBJ1-4; possibly TRBD1 for D (5 bases). The CDR3 length is 14 residues. Between the trimmed V and J ends, which lost 2 bases and 7 bases, there was a span of 11 bases. The germline V gene has CDR1 SGHDN and CDR2 FVKESK. CDR3 region: CASSQQGGIEKLFF. The DNA for the CDR3 is TGTGCCAGCAGCCAACAGGGTGGGATTGAAAAACTGTTTTTT.

The sample holds one count of this clone. The chain combines TRBV29-1 with TRBJ1-1; D call uncertain. The germline V and J ends were trimmed by 4 bases and 12 bases, with 12 bases remaining between them. This CDR3 region has 10 residues. Germline V gene sequence: CDR1 SQVTM, CDR2 ANQGSEA. CDR3 bases: TGCAGCGTTGTGGACGTACGAACTTTCTTT. Amino acids: CSVVDVRTFF. Looking up the rest from reference TRBV29-1 and TRBJ1-1 gives the full variable domain: SAVISQKPSRDICQRGTSLTIQCQVDSQVTMMFWYRQQPGQSLTLIATANQGSEATYESGFVIDKFPISRPNLTFSTLTVSNMSPEDSSIYLCSVVDVRTFFGQGTRLTVV.

This chain uses TRBV6-1 with TRBJ1-5; unclear D gene. The CDR3 totals 13 residues. Between the trimmed V and J ends, which lost 1 base and 2 bases, there was a span of 3 bases. Germline assignment: CDR1 MNHNS and CDR2 SASEGT. The CDR3 loop is CASSEEGNQPQHF. CDR3 bases: TGTGCCAGCAGTGAAGAAGGCAATCAGCCCCAGCATTTT.

V gene TRBV29-1 combines with J gene TRBJ1-5; D might be TRBD1 (5 bases). Germline V gives CDR1 SQVTM, CDR2 ANQGSEA. V was pared by 7 bases and J by 4 bases, with 14 bases between. The length of the CDR3 is 13 residues. CDR3: CSAGHSGNQPQHF. CDR3 coding DNA: TGCAGCGCTGGACATTCTGGGAATCAGCCCCAGCATTTT.

V is TRBV4-2 and J is TRBJ2-3, with 11 nucleotides matching TRBD2. This CDR3 contains 17 residues. Germline V gene lookup returns CDR1 LGHNA and CDR2 YNFKEQ. The V segment lost 1 base and the J segment 0 bases; nucleotides outside the gene matches: 3. This CDR3 is CASSQGLAGLSTDTQYF. The CDR3 coding sequence is TGTGCCAGCAGCCAAGGACTAGCGGGACTCAGCACAGATACGCAGTATTTT.

The gene calls are TRBV29-1 and TRBJ1-1; D gene ambiguous. V was cut by 3 bases and J by 1 base, with 9 bases left in between. This CDR3 has 13 amino acids. Germline assignment: CDR1 SQVTM and CDR2 ANQGSEA. CDR3 loop: CSVDPSTNTEAFF. For the CDR3, the DNA is TGCAGCGTTGATCCCTCTACGAACACTGAAGCTTTCTTT. Based on the CDR3 plus reference TRBV29-1 and TRBJ1-1, the full variable domain is SAVISQKPSRDICQRGTSLTIQCQVDSQVTMMFWYRQQPGQSLTLIATANQGSEATYESGFVIDKFPISRPNLTFSTLTVSNMSPEDSSIYLCSVDPSTNTEAFFGQGTRLTVV.

This clone has just one count. V usage is TRBV5-4 and J usage is TRBJ1-1; D is ambiguous. Trimming took off 0 bases at V and 3 bases at J, with 12 bases between the two ends. CDR1 is SGHNT and CDR2 is YYREEE in the germline V gene (reference sequence). The CDR3 has 15 residues. Here the CDR3 reads CASSLGSLGYTEAFF. CDR3 bases: TGTGCCAGCAGCTTGGGGAGTCTAGGATACACTGAAGCTTTCTTT.

The chain carries TRBV5-4 and TRBJ1-2, with D possibly being TRBD1 (5 bases). This CDR3 spans 15 amino acids. CDR1 SGHNT and CDR2 YYREEE come from the germline V gene (reference sequence). V shed 2 bases and J shed 0 bases, with 11 bases lying between them. The CDR3 loop is CASSFLDTANYGYTF. CDR3 coding DNA: TGTGCCAGCAGCTTTTTGGACACAGCTAACTATGGCTACACCTTC.

The chain carries TRBV2 and TRBJ1-5; D gene unclear. Germline CDR1 SNHLY, CDR2 FYNNEI. The CDR3 is made up of 14 amino acids. Trimming removed 7 bases at V and 2 bases at J, with 12 bases between. The CDR3 DNA follows: TGTGCCAGCACGGCCCCTTGGGGCAATCAGCCCCAGCATTTT. Its translation: CASTAPWGNQPQHF.